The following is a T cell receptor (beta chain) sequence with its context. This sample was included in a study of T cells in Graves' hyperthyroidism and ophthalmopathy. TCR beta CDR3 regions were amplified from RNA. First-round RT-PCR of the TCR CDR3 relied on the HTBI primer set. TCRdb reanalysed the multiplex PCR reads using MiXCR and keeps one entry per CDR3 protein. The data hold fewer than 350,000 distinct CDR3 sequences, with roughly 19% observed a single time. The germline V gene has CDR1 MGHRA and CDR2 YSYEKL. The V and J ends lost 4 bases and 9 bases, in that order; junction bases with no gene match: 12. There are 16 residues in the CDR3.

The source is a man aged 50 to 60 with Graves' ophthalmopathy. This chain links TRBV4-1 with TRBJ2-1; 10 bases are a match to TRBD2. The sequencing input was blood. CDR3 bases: TGCGCCAGCAGCCCAGGAGTCCAGCGGGAGGGGGGTGAGCAGTTCTTC. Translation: CASSPGVQREGGEQFF.